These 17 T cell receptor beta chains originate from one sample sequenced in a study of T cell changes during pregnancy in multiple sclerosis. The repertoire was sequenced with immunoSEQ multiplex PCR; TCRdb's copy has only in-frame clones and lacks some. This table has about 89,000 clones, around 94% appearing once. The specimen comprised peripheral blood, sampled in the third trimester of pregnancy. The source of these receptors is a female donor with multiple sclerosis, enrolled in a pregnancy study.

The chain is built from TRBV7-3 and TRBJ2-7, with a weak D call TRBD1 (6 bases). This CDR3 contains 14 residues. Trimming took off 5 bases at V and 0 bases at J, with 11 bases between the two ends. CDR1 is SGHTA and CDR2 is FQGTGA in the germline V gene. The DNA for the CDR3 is TGTGCCAGCAGCGACCAGGGGTTCTCCTACGAGCAGTACTTC. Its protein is CASSDQGFSYEQYF.

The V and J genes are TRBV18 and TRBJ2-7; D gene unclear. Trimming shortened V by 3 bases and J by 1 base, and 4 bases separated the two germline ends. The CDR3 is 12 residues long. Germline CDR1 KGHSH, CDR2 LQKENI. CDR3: CASSPESYEQYF. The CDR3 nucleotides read TGTGCCAGCTCACCCGAGTCCTACGAGCAGTACTTC.

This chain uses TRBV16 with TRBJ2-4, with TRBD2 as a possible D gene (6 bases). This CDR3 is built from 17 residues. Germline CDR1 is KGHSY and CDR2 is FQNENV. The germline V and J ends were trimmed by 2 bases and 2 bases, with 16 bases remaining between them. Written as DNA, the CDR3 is TGTGCCAGCAGCCAAGTGGAGGGATCGAAAACCAAAAACATTCAGTACTTC. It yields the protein CASSQVEGSKTKNIQYF. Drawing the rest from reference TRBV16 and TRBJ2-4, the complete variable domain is GEEVAQTPKHLVRGEGQKAKLYCAPIKGHSYVFWYQQVLKNEFKFLISFQNENVFDETGMPKERFSAKCLPNSPCSLEIQATKLEDSAVYFCASSQVEGSKTKNIQYFGAGTRLSVL.

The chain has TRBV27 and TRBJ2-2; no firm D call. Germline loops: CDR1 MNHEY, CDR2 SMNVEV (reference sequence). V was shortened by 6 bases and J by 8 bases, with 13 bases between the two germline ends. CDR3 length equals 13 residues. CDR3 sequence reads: CASSLTGWGELFF. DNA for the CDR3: TGTGCCAGCAGCTTAACCGGGTGGGGGGAGCTGTTTTTT.

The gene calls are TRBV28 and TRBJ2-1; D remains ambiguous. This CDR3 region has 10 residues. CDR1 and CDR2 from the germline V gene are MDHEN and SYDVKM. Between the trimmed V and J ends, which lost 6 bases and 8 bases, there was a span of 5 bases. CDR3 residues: CASRGHEQFF. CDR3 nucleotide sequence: TGTGCCAGCAGGGGCCATGAGCAGTTCTTC.

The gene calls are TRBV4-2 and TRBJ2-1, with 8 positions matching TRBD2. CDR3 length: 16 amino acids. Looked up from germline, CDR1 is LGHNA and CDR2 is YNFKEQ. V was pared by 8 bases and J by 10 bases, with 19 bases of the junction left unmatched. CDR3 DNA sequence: TGTGCCAGCGGCATACCGCGGGACACCACGGGGGGGGAGCAGTTCTTC. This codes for CASGIPRDTTGGEQFF.

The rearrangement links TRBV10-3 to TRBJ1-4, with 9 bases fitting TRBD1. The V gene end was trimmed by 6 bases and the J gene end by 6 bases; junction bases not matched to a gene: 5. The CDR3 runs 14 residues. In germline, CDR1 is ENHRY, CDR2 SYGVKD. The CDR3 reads CAIRQGQGDEKLFF. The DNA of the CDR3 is TGTGCCATCAGGCAGGGACAGGGAGATGAAAAACTGTTTTTT.

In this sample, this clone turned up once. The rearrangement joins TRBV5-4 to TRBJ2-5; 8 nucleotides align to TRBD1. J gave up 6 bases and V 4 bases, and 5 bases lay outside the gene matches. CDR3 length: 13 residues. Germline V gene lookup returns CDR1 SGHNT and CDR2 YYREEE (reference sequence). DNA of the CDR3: TGTGCCAGCAGCCTGGACAGGGAGAAGACCCAGTACTTC. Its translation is CASSLDREKTQYF.

In DNA form, the CDR3 reads TGTGCCAGCAGTGCTACAGGGAGTATGAGTCAGCCCCAGCATTTT. This codes for CASSATGSMSQPQHF. This chain links TRBV6-1 with TRBJ1-5; TRBD1 might be the D (6 bases). CDR1 and CDR2 from the germline V gene are MNHNS and SASEGT. Trimming took 4 bases from V and 6 from J, leaving 16 bases between them. The CDR3 has 15 residues.

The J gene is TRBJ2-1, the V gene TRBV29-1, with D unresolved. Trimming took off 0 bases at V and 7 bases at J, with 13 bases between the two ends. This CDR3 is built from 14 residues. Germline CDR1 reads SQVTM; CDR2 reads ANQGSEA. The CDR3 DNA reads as TGCAGCGTTGAAGAGAGAGAGTCGTCAAATGAGCAGTTCTTC. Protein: CSVEERESSNEQFF.

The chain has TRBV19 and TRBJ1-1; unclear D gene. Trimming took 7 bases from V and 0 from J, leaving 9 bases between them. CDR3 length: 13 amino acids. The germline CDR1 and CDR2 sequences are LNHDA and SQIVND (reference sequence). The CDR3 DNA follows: TGTGCCAGTATGAGAGGGATGAACACTGAAGCTTTCTTT. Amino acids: CASMRGMNTEAFF.

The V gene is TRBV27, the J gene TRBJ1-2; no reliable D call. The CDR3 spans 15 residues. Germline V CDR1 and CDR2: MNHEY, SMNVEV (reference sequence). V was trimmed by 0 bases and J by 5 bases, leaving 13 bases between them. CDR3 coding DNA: TGTGCCAGCAGTTTATCCCCAGGCCCTCAATATGGCTACACCTTC. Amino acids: CASSLSPGPQYGYTF.

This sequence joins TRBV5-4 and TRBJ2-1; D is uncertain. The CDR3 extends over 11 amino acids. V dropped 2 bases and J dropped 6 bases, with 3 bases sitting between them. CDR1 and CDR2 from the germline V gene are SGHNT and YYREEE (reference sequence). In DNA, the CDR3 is TGTGCCAGCAGCTTTCTCAATGAGCAGTTCTTC. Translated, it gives CASSFLNEQFF.

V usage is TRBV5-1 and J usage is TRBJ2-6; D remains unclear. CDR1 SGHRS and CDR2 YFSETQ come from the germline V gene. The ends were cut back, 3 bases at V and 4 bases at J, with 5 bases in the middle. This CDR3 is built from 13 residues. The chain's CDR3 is CASSWQGANVLTF. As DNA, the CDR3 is TGCGCCAGCAGCTGGCAGGGGGCCAACGTCCTGACTTTC.

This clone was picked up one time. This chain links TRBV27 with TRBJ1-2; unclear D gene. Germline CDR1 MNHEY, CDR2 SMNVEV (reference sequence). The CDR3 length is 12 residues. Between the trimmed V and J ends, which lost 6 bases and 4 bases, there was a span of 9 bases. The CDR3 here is CASSNAGYGYTF. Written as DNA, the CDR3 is TGTGCCAGCAGCAACGCAGGCTATGGCTACACCTTC.

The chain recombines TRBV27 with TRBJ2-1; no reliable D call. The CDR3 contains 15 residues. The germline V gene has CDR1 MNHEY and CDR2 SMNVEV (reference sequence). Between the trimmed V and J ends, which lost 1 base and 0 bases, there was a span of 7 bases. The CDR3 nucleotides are TGTGCCAGCAGTTTATTCTCCAGCTCCTACAATGAGCAGTTCTTC. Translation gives CASSLFSSSYNEQFF.

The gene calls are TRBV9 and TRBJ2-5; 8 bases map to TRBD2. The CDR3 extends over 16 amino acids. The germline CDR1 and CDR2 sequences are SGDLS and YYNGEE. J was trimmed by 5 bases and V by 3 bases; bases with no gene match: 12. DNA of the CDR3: TGTGCCAGCAGCGCCCGGGGGCGGGGGGACGTGGAGACCCAGTACTTC. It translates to CASSARGRGDVETQYF.